What follows are 26 T cell receptor beta chains derived from one specimen sequenced in a study of blood T cells in healthy people across ages. The second PCR ran about 6 to 11 cycles with a sample-barcoded 5' primer and J-beta primers. TCRdb ran MiXCR on the 5' RACE reads and lists one entry per CDR3 protein. This table holds approximately 780,000 distinct CDR3 sequences, about a quarter found once. These data also featured in a second study, about T cells of mothers and their children.

The source material was blood. The receptor set was obtained from a boy aged 5 to 17 in good health.

A few counts support this clonotype. The chain has TRBV5-1 and TRBJ2-7; 8 bases fit TRBD1. The CDR3 consists of 14 residues. J gave up 5 bases and V 4 bases, and 8 bases lay outside the gene matches. Germline loops: CDR1 SGHRS, CDR2 YFSETQ. DNA for the CDR3: TGCGCCAGCAGCGGAGGACAGGGTTGGGACGAGCAGTACTTC. Translating it yields CASSGGQGWDEQYF.

This chain connects TRBV6-1 to TRBJ2-7; D gene unclear. V was clipped by 6 bases and J by 6 bases, with 15 bases between them. This CDR3 is built from 13 residues. Germline V gene sequence: CDR1 MNHNS, CDR2 SASEGT. CDR3 loop: CASRSTLVSEQYF. The CDR3 DNA reads TGTGCCAGCAGGTCAACTCTGGTCTCCGAGCAGTACTTC.

The chain joins TRBV3-1 to TRBJ2-5; 10 nucleotides match TRBD2. Matching the DNA end better, TRBJ2-7 makes the J call doubtful. Germline V gene data show CDR1 as LGHDT and CDR2 as YNNKEL (reference sequence). This CDR3 has 16 residues. CDR3 DNA: TGTGCCAGCAGCCCTCGGGGGGCTAGCGGGGGCTACGAGCAGTACTTC. Protein product: CASSPRGASGGYEQYF.

This chain uses TRBV5-1 with TRBJ1-6; 7 nucleotides agree with TRBD1. This CDR3 comprises 16 residues. The germline gives CDR1 SGHRS, CDR2 YFSETQ. J gave up 8 bases and V 4 bases, and 12 bases lay outside the gene matches. The CDR3 nucleotides are TGCGCCAGCAGCGCTGACTGGGGCACAGGGGATTCACCCCTCCACTTT. This gives the protein CASSADWGTGDSPLHF.

The chain recombines TRBV4-1 with TRBJ2-2; D is perhaps TRBD2 (6 bases). With 0 bases removed from V and 5 bases from J, the gap between germline ends came to 13 bases. The length of the CDR3 is 16 residues. Germline CDR1 and CDR2: MGHRA and YSYEKL. CDR3 loop: CASSQDRAGRTGELFF. CDR3 nucleotides: TGCGCCAGCAGCCAAGATCGGGCGGGGCGGACCGGGGAGCTGTTTTTT.

This clonotype was seen a handful of times. The chain uses TRBV2 and TRBJ2-1; D is tentatively TRBD1 or TRBD2 (7 bases each). Germline CDR1 SNHLY, CDR2 FYNNEI. This CDR3 has 12 amino acids. The V end was cut by 2 bases, the J end by 10 bases, with 9 bases between. The CDR3 DNA reads as TGTGCCAGCAGTGAACAGGGGGGGGAGCAGTTCTTC. It yields the protein CASSEQGGEQFF.

This chain uses TRBV11-1 with TRBJ2-5; weak D call: TRBD2 (6 bases). The CDR3 is 15 amino acids. Germline CDR1 is SGHAT and CDR2 is FQDESV (reference sequence). V lost 5 bases to trimming and J lost 5 bases, with 18 bases between them. The CDR3 reads CASSQWSGVGETQYF. The CDR3 DNA follows: TGTGCCAGCAGCCAGTGGTCGGGGGTCGGCGAGACCCAGTACTTC.

This clonotype came up a few times. The chain links TRBV15 to TRBJ1-2, with no clear D. The germline V gene encodes CDR1 LNHNV and CDR2 YYDKDF (reference sequence). V lost 2 bases and J lost 0, with 10 bases in between. The CDR3 totals 15 residues. The CDR3 bases are TGTGCCACCAGCAGACGGCCTAGTGCTAACTATGGCTACACCTTC. Protein sequence: CATSRRPSANYGYTF.

This clonotype appeared once. The chain joins TRBV13 to TRBJ2-3; possible D gene TRBD2, 5 bases. This CDR3 has 14 amino acids. The V gene lost 4 bases and the J gene lost 2 bases, with 10 bases spanning the gap. In germline, CDR1 is PRHDT, CDR2 FYEKMQ (reference sequence). The CDR3 protein is CASSSEADTDTQYF. The CDR3 DNA reads TGTGCCAGCAGCTCGGAGGCAGACACAGATACGCAGTATTTT.

The chain uses TRBV12-3 or TRBV12-4 and TRBJ2-2, with D tentatively TRBD2 (5 bases). The V gene lost 7 bases and the J gene lost 6 bases, with 12 bases spanning the gap. CDR3 size: 13 residues. The CDR3 sequence: CASNPLVPGELFF. DNA of the CDR3: TGTGCCAGCAATCCACTAGTACCCGGGGAGCTGTTTTTT.

J is TRBJ1-2 and V is TRBV19; the D is unclear. CDR1 LNHDA and CDR2 SQIVND come from the germline V gene (reference sequence). The CDR3 extends over 13 amino acids. V lost 11 bases and J 0 bases, leaving 13 bases between the germline ends. The CDR3 reads CASTPAANYGYTF. The CDR3 DNA reads TGTGCCTCAACGCCGGCAGCTAACTATGGCTACACCTTC.

This chain links TRBV5-4 with TRBJ1-2; 7 bases fit TRBD1. Germline V gives CDR1 SGHNT, CDR2 YYREEE (reference sequence). This CDR3 is 14 amino acids long. After removal of 1 base from V and 2 bases from J, the junction contained 2 bases not matched to a gene. CDR3 amino acids: CASSLPGGNYGYTF. CDR3 nucleotides: TGTGCCAGCAGCTTGCCAGGGGGAAACTATGGCTACACCTTC.

This clonotype occurred a few times. The V gene is TRBV28, the J gene TRBJ2-7; 10 nucleotides align to TRBD2. Trimming removed 10 bases from V and 6 bases from J; junction bases left unmatched: 12. Germline V gene lookup returns CDR1 MDHEN and CDR2 SYDVKM. The CDR3 totals 14 residues. The CDR3 reads CATSSGGVLREQYF. The CDR3 nucleotides are TGTGCCACTTCGAGCGGGGGGGTCTTACGCGAGCAGTACTTC.

This sequence joins TRBV2 and TRBJ2-5, with no clear D. V gave up 6 bases and J gave up 10 bases, with 9 bases separating them. This CDR3 contains 10 residues. Germline V gives CDR1 SNHLY, CDR2 FYNNEI. CDR3 region: CASSDGRQYF. The CDR3, as DNA: TGTGCCAGCAGCGACGGACGCCAGTACTTC.

This clonotype was seen only once. The chain is built from TRBV2 and TRBJ1-3; no reliable D call. Deletions cut 1 base from V and 2 bases from J, with 6 bases between. Looked up from germline, CDR1 is SNHLY and CDR2 is FYNNEI. The CDR3 runs to 14 residues. The CDR3 bases are TGTGCCAGCAGTGAAGGGGGAACTGGAAACACCATATATTTT. Translating gives CASSEGGTGNTIYF.

V and J are TRBV9 and TRBJ1-3; D is unclear. Germline lookup yields CDR1 SGDLS and CDR2 YYNGEE. This CDR3 has 14 residues. V lost 5 bases and J 2 bases, leaving 11 bases between the germline ends. The CDR3 region is CASSVSGPGNTIYF. CDR3 in DNA: TGTGCCAGCAGTGTATCAGGCCCTGGAAACACCATATATTTT.

This chain uses TRBV7-3 with TRBJ2-7; TRBD2 matches at 11 bases. The J call is uncertain, as TRBJ2-5 better fits the DNA end. From germline, CDR1 is SGHTA and CDR2 FQGTGA. The CDR3 extends over 19 amino acids. The CDR3 sequence is CASSLRGRGRLAGKETQYF. The CDR3 region has the DNA TGTGCCAGCAGCTTAAGGGGCAGGGGGAGACTAGCGGGGAAGGAGACCCAGTACTTC.

The gene calls are TRBV20-1 and TRBJ2-7; TRBD1 aligns across 9 bases. The V gene end was trimmed by 5 bases and the J gene end by 3 bases; junction bases not matched to a gene: 2. Germline V gene sequence: CDR1 DFQATT, CDR2 SNEGSKA (reference sequence). CDR3 size: 12 residues. The CDR3 sequence: CSAPTGGYEQYF. The CDR3 DNA sequence: TGCAGTGCTCCGACAGGGGGCTACGAGCAGTACTTC.

This rearrangement joins TRBV20-1 to TRBJ1-4, with D uncertain. CDR1 is DFQATT and CDR2 is SNEGSKA in the germline V gene (reference sequence). V lost 3 bases and J 3 bases, leaving 11 bases between the germline ends. The CDR3 is made up of 14 amino acids. This CDR3 reads CSARPRRPNEKLFF. The CDR3 bases are TGCAGTGCTAGGCCCCGCCGGCCTAATGAAAAACTGTTTTTT.

This clonotype was recorded a few times. The chain is built from TRBV18 and TRBJ2-1; 9 bases line up with TRBD1. This CDR3 contains 16 residues. The V segment lost 5 bases and the J segment 8 bases; nucleotides outside the gene matches: 13. Germline lookup yields CDR1 KGHSH and CDR2 LQKENI. CDR3 coding DNA: TGTGCCAGCTCAGCCGGGACAGGGCGTTTGAGAGATGAGCAGTTCTTC. Translation: CASSAGTGRLRDEQFF.

The CDR3 loop reads CAISRDNSYNEQFF. CDR3 in DNA: TGTGCCATCAGTAGGGATAATTCCTACAATGAGCAGTTCTTC. J is TRBJ2-1 and V is TRBV10-3; D gene ambiguous. This CDR3 is 14 amino acids long. V was shortened by 5 bases and J by 1 base, with 9 bases between the two germline ends. Looked up from germline, CDR1 is ENHRY and CDR2 is SYGVKD.

The genes are TRBV7-9 and TRBJ2-5; either TRBD1 or TRBD2 may supply D (6 bases each). The germline V gene encodes CDR1 SEHNR and CDR2 FQNEAQ (reference sequence). Trimming stripped 6 bases from V and 1 base from J, with 12 bases between. This CDR3 has 14 residues. The CDR3 DNA sequence: TGTGCCAGCAGTTCCCGGGGGCTCCAAGAGACCCAGTACTTC. Its translation: CASSSRGLQETQYF.

This chain links TRBV12-3 or TRBV12-4 with TRBJ1-2; D remains ambiguous. The V and J ends lost 8 bases and 4 bases respectively, with 14 bases between them. The CDR3 has 13 residues. The CDR3 region has the DNA TGTGCCAGCTGTCCACTAAACGGCTATGGCTACACCTTC. Encoded protein: CASCPLNGYGYTF.

J is TRBJ2-6 and V is TRBV25-1; D unresolved. This CDR3 region has 15 residues. Germline V lookup: CDR1 MGHDK, CDR2 SYGVNS. V lost 0 bases to trimming and J lost 2 bases, with 5 bases between them. The CDR3 DNA is TGTGCCAGCAGTGAATATTATCCTGGGGCCAACGTCCTGACTTTC. This sequence encodes CASSEYYPGANVLTF.

This sequence joins TRBV7-6 and TRBJ2-5; no firm D call. Germline V gene data show CDR1 as SGHVS and CDR2 as FNYEAQ. The CDR3 is 17 amino acids. Deletions cut 6 bases from V and 0 bases from J, with 20 bases between. CDR3 DNA: TGTGCCAGCAGTTCTTTGATGGGCCGGCAGAACCAAGAGACCCAGTACTTC. Its protein is CASSSLMGRQNQETQYF.

The table lists this clonotype with a few counts. CDR3 sequence: CASSRGPANNEQFF. In DNA, the CDR3 is TGTGCCAGCAGCCGGGGGCCAGCCAACAATGAGCAGTTCTTC. The chain employs TRBV9 and TRBJ2-1; D might be TRBD1 or TRBD2, each matching 6 bases. CDR3 length equals 14 residues. Germline V gives CDR1 SGDLS, CDR2 YYNGEE. V was shortened by 4 bases and J by 5 bases, with 13 bases between the two germline ends.